This T cell receptor (beta chain) was observed in a study of beta chain features in type 1 diabetes (dated by TCRdb to 2017 to 2018). In terms of the full investigation: Patients and healthy donors did not differ in mean age, gender distribution, total cell number or subset yield. A total of 100 million to 140 million sorted cells were examined across all samples, and the number of cells per subset was strongly correlated with RNA yield. In the study, TCRB repertoires of sorted circulating CD4+ T cell subsets from recently diagnosed type 1 diabetes patients were compared with those of matched healthy donors. Whereas all 30 or so donors provided naive and central memory subsets, regulatory and stem cell-like memory subsets were isolated from just 8 patients and roughly eight healthy donors. Overall results and qualifications from the work: PCR may preferentially amplify shorter templates, but because patient and control samples were amplified and corrected together, any resulting skew would affect both groups equally. Because cDNA was sequenced instead of genomic DNA, highly expressing activated cells could be over-represented, though the groups showed no difference in activation or CD3 levels. A moderate but significant shortening of TCRB CDR3 length was observed in type 1 diabetes patients in all four CD4+ subsets. The naive, central memory and regulatory TCRB repertoires appeared to resemble one another more closely among patients than among healthy donors. Because the HLA sub-analyses included only small numbers of individuals, any influence of HLA type on TCRB rearrangement was left unresolved. Patients with type 1 diabetes made fewer insertions and deleted more nucleotides at VDJ recombination sites, implying thymic rearrangement abnormalities.

In the germline V gene, CDR1 corresponds to SQVTM and CDR2 to ANQGSEA. The CDR3 measures 13 amino acids from cysteine to phenylalanine. Just CDR3 DNA is preserved here, 39 bases in frame from base 1. The germline ends are 11 bases apart after V is trimmed by 6 bases and J by 0 bases. Each donor gave one peripheral blood draw, about 110 mL on average, collected into heparinised tubes. A BD FACSAria II and a panel including CD45RO, CCR7, CD25, CD127, CD95 and CD27 were used to sort naive, central memory, regulatory and stem cell-like memory CD4+ T cells. Purity was above 98% for every sorted population. PBMCs were isolated immediately by Lymphoprep density gradient centrifugation and stained directly without culture. So that batch effects would be minimized, each experiment stained and sorted samples in pairs, pairing one healthy donor with one patient. The entire isolated RNA was reverse transcribed using the High Capacity cDNA Reverse Transcription Kit, and thus expressed TCRB transcripts were sequenced. Naive, central memory and regulatory T cell samples underwent deep immunoSEQ sequencing, averaging about 3.57 million total reads per sample. Sorted cells were lysed in RLT buffer and RNA was extracted with DNase-treated RNeasy Micro or Mini kits, depending on cell number. To prevent cross-contamination, every cell subset was processed on its own, while patient and healthy donor samples were processed together. Using the immunoSEQ multiplex PCR, TCRB sequences were amplified from cDNA into 87-bp fragments spanning the CDR3 region. The amplicons were sequenced using the Illumina HiSeq platform. The authors' analysis ran thus. Synthetic template baselines were used to correct PCR bias computationally, reads within Hamming distance 2 were collapsed, and singletons that could not be merged were discarded. Reads were aligned against IMGT so that V, D and J genes, CDR3 length and insertions or deletions at six rearrangement sites could be assigned. Within each subset, clonotype counts were normalized to sorted cell number, after which true diversity and Gini coefficients were computed with the tcR R package. The overlap coefficient, calculated on TCRB nucleotide sequences, was used to quantify repertoire sharing. As a proxy for the pre-selection repertoire, out-of-frame TCRB sequences from naive cells were analyzed. TCRdb holds this immuneACCESS table with in-frame rearrangements only. Some clones are missing; in checked studies, unresolved V genes explain under half, and the rest has no known cause. The V and J calls and clone size come from that table; D and trimming were worked out from the DNA. The sample table lists 400,000 to 600,000 clones, about 32% of them with a count of one. 0.05% to 0.065% of the sample is taken by the ten largest.

This clone appeared a few times. What antigen it recognizes has not been identified. There are no base qualities to consult, and no much larger clone falls within one base. The V and J segments used are TRBV29-1 and TRBJ1-1; confidence is insufficient to name the D gene. Sequenced: naive CD4+ T cells from blood. This sample's cell subset or site label indicates: true naive CD4+ T cells. The source is a man aged 18-30 years in good health. The CDR3 loop reads CSVIWTVNTEAFF. Here is the DNA: TGCAGCGTGATATGGACCGTGAACACTGAAGCTTTCTTT. The CDR3, completed at both ends by the reference TRBV29-1 and TRBJ1-1 genes, gives the full variable domain SAVISQKPSRDICQRGTSLTIQCQVDSQVTMMFWYRQQPGQSLTLIATANQGSEATYESGFVIDKFPISRPNLTFSTLTVSNMSPEDSSIYLCSVIWTVNTEAFFGQGTRLTVV.